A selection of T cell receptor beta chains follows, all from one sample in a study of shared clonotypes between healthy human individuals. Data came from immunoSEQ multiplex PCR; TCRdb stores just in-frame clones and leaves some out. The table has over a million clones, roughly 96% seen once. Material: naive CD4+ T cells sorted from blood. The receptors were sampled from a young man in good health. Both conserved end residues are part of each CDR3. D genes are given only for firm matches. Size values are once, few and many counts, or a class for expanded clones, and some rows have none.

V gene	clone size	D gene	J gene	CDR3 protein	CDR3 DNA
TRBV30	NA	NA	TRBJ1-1	CAWSVGGSTEAFF	TGTGCCTGGAGTGTGGGGGGTTCCACTGAAGCTTTCTTT
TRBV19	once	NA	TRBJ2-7	CASRNVHAEFREQYF	TGTGCCAGTAGGAACGTCCATGCAGAATTTCGCGAGCAGTACTTC
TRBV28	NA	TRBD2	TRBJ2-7	CASSFVSGSILRQYF	TGTGCCAGCAGTTTTGTTAGCGGGAGTATTTTAAGGCAGTACTTC
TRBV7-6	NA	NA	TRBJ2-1	CASSLGEYNEQFF	TGTGCCAGCAGCTTAGGGGAGTACAATGAGCAGTTCTTC
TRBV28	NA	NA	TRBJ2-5	CASSLLGGTQYF	TGTGCCAGCAGTTTATTGGGCGGGACCCAGTACTTC
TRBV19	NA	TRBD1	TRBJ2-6	CASRGDRDSYSGANVLTF	TGTGCCAGTAGGGGCGACCGGGACAGCTACTCTGGGGCCAACGTCCTGACTTTC
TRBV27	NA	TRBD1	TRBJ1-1	CASSEGQRVSLHTEAFF	TGTGCCAGCAGTGAGGGACAGAGGGTTTCCCTCCACACTGAAGCTTTCTTT
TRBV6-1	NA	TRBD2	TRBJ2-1	CASMPSGRYNEQFF	TGTGCCAGCATGCCTAGCGGGAGGTACAATGAGCAGTTCTTC
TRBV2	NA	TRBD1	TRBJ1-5	CASQPDRAGNQPQHF	TGTGCCAGCCAACCCGACAGGGCTGGCAATCAGCCCCAGCATTTT
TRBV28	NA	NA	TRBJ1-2	CASSSSPHKTLWEGYTF	TGTGCCAGCAGTTCTTCACCCCACAAGACTCTTTGGGAGGGCTACACCTTC
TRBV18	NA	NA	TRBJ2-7	CASSPASTYEQYF	TGTGCCAGCTCACCAGCCAGTACCTACGAGCAGTACTTC
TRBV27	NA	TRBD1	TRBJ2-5	CASSLLPGTGGTETQYF	TGTGCCAGCAGTTTACTTCCCGGGACAGGAGGCACGGAGACCCAGTACTTC
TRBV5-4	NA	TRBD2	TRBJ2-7	CASSLLGGRYEQYF	TGTGCCAGCAGCCTTCTGGGGGGGAGGTACGAGCAGTACTTC
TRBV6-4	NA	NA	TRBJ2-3	CASKTDTTDTQYF	TGTGCCAGCAAAACGGACACCACAGATACGCAGTATTTT
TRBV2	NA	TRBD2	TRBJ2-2	CASMGTSSGELFF	TGTGCCAGCATGGGGACTAGCTCCGGGGAGCTGTTTTTT
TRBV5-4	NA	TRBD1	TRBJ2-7	CASCYVAVGQGSFPYEQYF	TGTGCCAGCTGTTATGTAGCTGTGGGACAGGGAAGTTTCCCCTACGAGCAGTACTTC
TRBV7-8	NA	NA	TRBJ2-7	CASSLGFRVGYEQYF	TGTGCCAGCAGCTTAGGTTTCAGGGTCGGCTACGAGCAGTACTTC
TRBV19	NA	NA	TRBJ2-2	CASTQSGQLGTGELFF	TGTGCCAGTACCCAATCCGGTCAGCTAGGGACCGGGGAGCTGTTTTTT
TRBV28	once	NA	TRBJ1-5	CASSLSHTGQPQHF	TGTGCCAGCAGTTTGAGTCATACAGGTCAGCCCCAGCATTTT
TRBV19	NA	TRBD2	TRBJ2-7	CASSPRTSGSSEQYF	TGTGCCAGTAGTCCTCGGACTAGCGGGAGTAGCGAGCAGTACTTC
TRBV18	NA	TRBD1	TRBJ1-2	CASSHGTGAGANYGYTF	TGTGCCAGCTCACACGGGACAGGGGCCGGAGCTAACTATGGCTACACCTTC
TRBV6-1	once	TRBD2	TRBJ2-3	CASSEWRGADTQYF	TGTGCCAGCAGTGAATGGCGGGGGGCGGATACGCAGTATTTT